This paragraph covers one T cell receptor (beta chain) sequence. The antigen remains undetermined. This sample was included in a study of cytomegalovirus exposure and HLA in healthy donors. 13 Jbeta primers and 60 Vbeta primers were used for the PCR. Sequenced by immunoSEQ multiplex PCR; TCRdb stores in-frame clones only, minus some. The top ten hold more than 0.7% of the sample, which has over 150,000 clones, around nine tenths seen once. Whole-study findings and limits: Among donors in an Asian-associated ancestry cluster, a later analysis reportedly found fewer N-insertions than the approximately 670-donor mean. Accurate HLA-A and HLA-B prediction from TCR beta sequences was reported for most subjects.

Material for sequencing was PBMCs. This TCR derives from a woman in her 30s in good health and CMV-seronegative.

CDR3 nucleotide sequence: TGTGCCAGCAGTCCCGACAGGGGTCACGAGCAGTACTTC. It translates to CASSPDRGHEQYF. The chain combines TRBV14 with TRBJ2-7, with 8 bases identical to TRBD1. In germline, CDR1 is SGHDN, CDR2 FVKESK. V shed 6 bases and J 5 bases; nucleotides not matched to a gene: 6. The CDR3 covers 13 residues.